A single count supports the clone carrying this T cell receptor (beta chain). Its antigen is undetermined. Graft tissue was processed to release intraepithelial and lamina propria lymphocytes. This sample is drawn from a study of graft-versus-host responses after intestinal transplantation. Whole-study context: Anti-thymocyte globulin induction was given to all recipients, followed by tacrolimus and steroids for roughly 3 years.

Study observations and caveats: Circulating GvH clone levels at their peak were associated with HvG declines (early post-transplant).

V was clipped by 7 bases and J by 6 bases; unmatched bases: 7. The CDR3 has 15 residues. Germline V gene sequence: CDR1 SNHLY, CDR2 FYNNEI. Only in-frame clones appear in the TCRdb table, and some are missing; sequencing was by immunoSEQ multiplex PCR. Seen here are 37,000 or so clones, 75% to 90% observed once, and the top ten hold 18%. The chain recombines TRBV2 with TRBJ2-2; 11 nucleotides align to TRBD1. This sequence originates from a human patient who received an intestinal transplant, so some T cells may come from the graft donor. Sequencing used ileum tissue, obtained 200 to 210 days after intestinal transplant. CDR3 coding DNA: TGTGCCAGCACCTCCGGGACAGGGGGGTCCGGGGAGCTGTTTTTT. It encodes CASTSGTGGSGELFF.